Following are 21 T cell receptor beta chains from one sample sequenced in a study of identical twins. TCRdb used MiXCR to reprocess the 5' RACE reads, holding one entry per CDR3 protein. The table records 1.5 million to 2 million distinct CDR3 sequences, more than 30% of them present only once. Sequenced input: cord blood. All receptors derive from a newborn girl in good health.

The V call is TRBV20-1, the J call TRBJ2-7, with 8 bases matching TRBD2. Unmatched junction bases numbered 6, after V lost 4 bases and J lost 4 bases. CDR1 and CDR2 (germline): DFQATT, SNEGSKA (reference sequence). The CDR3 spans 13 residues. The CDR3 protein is CSATIGGEYEQYF. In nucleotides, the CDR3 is TGCAGTGCTACGATCGGGGGGGAATACGAGCAGTACTTC.

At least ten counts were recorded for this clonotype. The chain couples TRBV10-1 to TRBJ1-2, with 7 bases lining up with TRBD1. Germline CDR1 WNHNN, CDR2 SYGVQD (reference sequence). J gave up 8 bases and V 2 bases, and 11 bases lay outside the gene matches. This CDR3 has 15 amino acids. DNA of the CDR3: TGCGCCAGCAGTGAGAATCTACAGGGGCATAGCGGCTACACCTTC. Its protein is CASSENLQGHSGYTF.

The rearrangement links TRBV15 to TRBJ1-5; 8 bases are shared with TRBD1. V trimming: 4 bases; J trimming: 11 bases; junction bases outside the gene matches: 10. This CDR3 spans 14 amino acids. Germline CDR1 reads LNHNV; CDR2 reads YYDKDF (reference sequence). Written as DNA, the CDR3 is TGTGCCACCAGCAACCGAATGACAGGGGCAGCCCAGCATTTT. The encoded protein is CATSNRMTGAAQHF. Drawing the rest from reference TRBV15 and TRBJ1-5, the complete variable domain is DAMVIQNPRYQVTQFGKPVTLSCSQTLNHNVMYWYQQKSSQAPKLLFHYYDKDFNNEADTPDNFQSRRPNTSFCFLDIRSPGLGDTAMYLCATSNRMTGAAQHFGDGTRLSIL.

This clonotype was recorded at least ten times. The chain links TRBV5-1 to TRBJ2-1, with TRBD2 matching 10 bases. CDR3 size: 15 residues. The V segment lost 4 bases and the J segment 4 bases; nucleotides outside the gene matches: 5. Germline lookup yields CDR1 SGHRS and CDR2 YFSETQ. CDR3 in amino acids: CASSALAGAYNEQFF. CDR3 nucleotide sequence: TGCGCCAGCAGCGCTCTAGCGGGAGCATACAATGAGCAGTTCTTC.

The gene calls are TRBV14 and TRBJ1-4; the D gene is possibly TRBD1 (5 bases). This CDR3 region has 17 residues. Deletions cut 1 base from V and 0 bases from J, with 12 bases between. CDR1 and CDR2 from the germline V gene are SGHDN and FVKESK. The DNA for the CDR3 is TGTGCCAGCAGCCAAGTTCGGCAGGGTGCAACTAATGAAAAACTGTTTTTT. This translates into CASSQVRQGATNEKLFF.

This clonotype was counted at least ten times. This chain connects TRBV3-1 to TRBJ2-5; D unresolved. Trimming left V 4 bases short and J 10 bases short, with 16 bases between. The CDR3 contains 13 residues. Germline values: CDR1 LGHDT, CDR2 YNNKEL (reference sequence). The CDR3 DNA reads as TGTGCCAGCAGCCCGCTGTTTGTGGGTTACCAGTACTTC. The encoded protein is CASSPLFVGYQYF.

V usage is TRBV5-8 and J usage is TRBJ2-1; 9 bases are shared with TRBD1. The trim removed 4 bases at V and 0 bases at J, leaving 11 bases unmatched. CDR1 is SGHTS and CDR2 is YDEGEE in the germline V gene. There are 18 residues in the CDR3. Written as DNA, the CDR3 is TGTGCCAGCAGCGGAGGGACAGGGCCTAGGAGCTCCTACAATGAGCAGTTCTTC. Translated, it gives CASSGGTGPRSSYNEQFF. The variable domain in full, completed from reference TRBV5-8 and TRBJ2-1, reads EAGVTQSPTHLIKTRGQQATLRCSPISGHTSVYWYQQALGLGLQFLLWYDEGEERNRGNFPPRFSGRQFPNYSSELNVNALELEDSALYLCASSGGTGPRSSYNEQFFGPGTRLTVL.

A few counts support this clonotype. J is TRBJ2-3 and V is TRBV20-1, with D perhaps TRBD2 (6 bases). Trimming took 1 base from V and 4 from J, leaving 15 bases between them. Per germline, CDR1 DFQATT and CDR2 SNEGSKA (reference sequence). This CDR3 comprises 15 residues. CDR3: CSARVPGTSPDTQYF. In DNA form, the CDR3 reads TGCAGTGCTAGAGTCCCGGGAACTAGCCCAGATACGCAGTATTTT.

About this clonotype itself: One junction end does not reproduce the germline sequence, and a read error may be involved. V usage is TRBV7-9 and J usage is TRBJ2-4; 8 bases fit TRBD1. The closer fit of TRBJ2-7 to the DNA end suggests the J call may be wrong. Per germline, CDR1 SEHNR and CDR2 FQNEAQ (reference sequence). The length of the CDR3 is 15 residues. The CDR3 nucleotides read TGTGTCAGCAGCGGACCCTGGACAGGGAAAAACGAGCAGTACTTC. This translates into CVSSGPWTGKNEQYF.

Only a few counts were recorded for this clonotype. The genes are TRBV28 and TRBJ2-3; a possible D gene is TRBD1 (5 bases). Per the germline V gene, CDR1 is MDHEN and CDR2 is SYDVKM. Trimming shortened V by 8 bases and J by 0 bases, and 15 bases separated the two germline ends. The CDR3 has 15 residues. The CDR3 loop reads CASGHIDKSTDTQYF. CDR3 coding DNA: TGTGCCAGCGGACATATTGACAAGAGCACAGATACGCAGTATTTT.

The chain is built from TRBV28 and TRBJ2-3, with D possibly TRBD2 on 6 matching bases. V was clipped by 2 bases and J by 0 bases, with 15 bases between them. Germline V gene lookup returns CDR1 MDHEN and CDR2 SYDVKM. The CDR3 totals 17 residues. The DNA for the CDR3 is TGTGCCAGCAGTTTAACCGGGAGCCAGTCTAGCACAGATACGCAGTATTTT. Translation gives CASSLTGSQSSTDTQYF.

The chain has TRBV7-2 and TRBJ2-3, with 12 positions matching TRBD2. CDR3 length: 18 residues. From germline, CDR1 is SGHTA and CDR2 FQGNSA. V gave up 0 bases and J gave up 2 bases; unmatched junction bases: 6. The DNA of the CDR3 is TGTGCCAGCAGCTTAGCGCTCCTAGCGGGGGGGTCCACAGATACGCAGTATTTT. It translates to CASSLALLAGGSTDTQYF.

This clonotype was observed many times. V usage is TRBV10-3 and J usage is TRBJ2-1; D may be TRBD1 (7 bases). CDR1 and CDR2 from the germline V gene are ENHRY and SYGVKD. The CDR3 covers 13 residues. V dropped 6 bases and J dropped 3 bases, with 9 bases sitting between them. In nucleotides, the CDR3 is TGTGCCATCAGGCGGGACAGCTACAATGAGCAGTTCTTC. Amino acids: CAIRRDSYNEQFF.

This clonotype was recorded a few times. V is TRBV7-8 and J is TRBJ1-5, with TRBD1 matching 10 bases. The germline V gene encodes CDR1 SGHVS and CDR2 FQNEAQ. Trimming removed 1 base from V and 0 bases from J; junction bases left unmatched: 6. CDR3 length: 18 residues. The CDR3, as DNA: TGTGCCAGCAGCTTAGGGACAGGGGGACTTTATAGCAATCAGCCCCAGCATTTT. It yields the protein CASSLGTGGLYSNQPQHF.

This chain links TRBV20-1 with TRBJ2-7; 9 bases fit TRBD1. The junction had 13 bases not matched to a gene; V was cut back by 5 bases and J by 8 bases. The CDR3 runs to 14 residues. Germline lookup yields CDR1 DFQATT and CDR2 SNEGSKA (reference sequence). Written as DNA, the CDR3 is TGCAGTGCTGACCGGGACAGGGTTGTTACTAAGCAGTACTTC. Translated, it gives CSADRDRVVTKQYF.

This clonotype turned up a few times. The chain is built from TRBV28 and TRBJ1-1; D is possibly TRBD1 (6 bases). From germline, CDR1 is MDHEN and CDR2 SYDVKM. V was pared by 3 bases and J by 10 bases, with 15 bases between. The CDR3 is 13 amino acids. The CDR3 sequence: CASSFTTPGAAFF. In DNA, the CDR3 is TGTGCCAGCAGTTTTACCACCCCGGGGGCAGCTTTCTTT.

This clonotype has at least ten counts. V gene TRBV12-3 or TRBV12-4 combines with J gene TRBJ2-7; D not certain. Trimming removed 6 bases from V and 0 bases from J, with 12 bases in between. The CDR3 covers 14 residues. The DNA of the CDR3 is TGTGCCAGCAGACCAGACCCCCGCTCCTACGAGCAGTACTTC. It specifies CASRPDPRSYEQYF.

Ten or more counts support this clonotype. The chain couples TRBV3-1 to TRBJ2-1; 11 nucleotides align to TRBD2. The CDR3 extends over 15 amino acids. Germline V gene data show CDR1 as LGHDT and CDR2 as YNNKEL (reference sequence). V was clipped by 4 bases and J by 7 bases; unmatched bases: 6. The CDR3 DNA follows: TGTGCCAGCAGCCCTTTAGCGGGGGGGCGGAATGAGCAGTTCTTC. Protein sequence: CASSPLAGGRNEQFF.

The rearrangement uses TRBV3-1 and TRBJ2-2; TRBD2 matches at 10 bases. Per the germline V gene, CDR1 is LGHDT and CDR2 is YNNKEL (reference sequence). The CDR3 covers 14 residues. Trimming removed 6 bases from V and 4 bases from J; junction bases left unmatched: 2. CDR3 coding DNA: TGTGCCAGCAGTAAGCGGGGGGGCACCGGGGAGCTGTTTTTT. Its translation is CASSKRGGTGELFF.

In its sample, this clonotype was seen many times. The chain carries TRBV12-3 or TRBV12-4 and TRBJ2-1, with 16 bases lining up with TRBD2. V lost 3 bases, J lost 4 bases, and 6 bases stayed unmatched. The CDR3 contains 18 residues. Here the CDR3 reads CASSLGLAGGPGYNEQFF. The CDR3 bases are TGTGCCAGCAGTTTGGGACTAGCGGGAGGGCCCGGGTACAATGAGCAGTTCTTC.

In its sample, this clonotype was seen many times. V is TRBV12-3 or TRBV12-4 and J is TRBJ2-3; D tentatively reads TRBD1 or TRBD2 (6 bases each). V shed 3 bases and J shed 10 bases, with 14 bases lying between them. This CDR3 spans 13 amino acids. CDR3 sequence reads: CASSFNREASQYF. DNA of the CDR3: TGTGCCAGCAGTTTCAACAGGGAGGCCTCGCAGTATTTT.